These 29 T cell receptor beta chains share one sample of origin, sequenced in a study of CXCR3-negative and CXCR3-positive naive CD8 T cells. UMI-tagged TRB cDNA libraries were built via 5' RACE. From its re-call of the 5' RACE reads, TCRdb lists each CDR3 protein once, without DNA. The ten most abundant clones cover roughly 1.5% of a sample with about 81,000 distinct CDR3 sequences. Material: naive CXCR3- CD8+ T cells from blood. As to subset: CD45RO-CCR7+CD27+CD95- naive CD8+ T cells lacking CXCR3 (TNR3-). The receptors originated from a human donor in good health. Some clones in this sample may be carry-over from other donors' samples.

The V call is TRBV29-1, the J call TRBJ2-1; with no DNA, the TCRdb D assignment of TRBD2 cannot be verified. Per the germline V gene, CDR1 is SQVTM and CDR2 is ANQGSEA. The CDR3 runs 14 residues. The CDR3 sequence is CSVEGTSGGNEQFF.

This rearrangement joins TRBV28 to TRBJ2-7; the TCRdb D gene call, TRBD2, has no DNA to confirm it. This CDR3 has 15 residues. Per germline, CDR1 MDHEN and CDR2 SYDVKM. CDR3 loop: CASSEGQRSLYEQYF.

Here the CDR3 reads CASSRDDNEQFF. The V and J genes are TRBV5-1 and TRBJ2-1. This CDR3 has 12 amino acids. Germline values: CDR1 SGHRS, CDR2 YFSETQ. Full variable domain (missing parts from reference TRBV5-1 and TRBJ2-1): KAGVTQTPRYLIKTRGQQVTLSCSPISGHRSVSWYQQTPGQGLQFLFEYFSETQRNKGNFPGRFSGRQFSNSRSEMNVSTLELGDSALYLCASSRDDNEQFFGPGTRLTVL.

CDR3: CASSLETGGVYEQYF. V usage is TRBV7-9 and J usage is TRBJ2-7; the D gene TCRdb calls, TRBD1, cannot be checked with no DNA. Germline V gene data show CDR1 as SEHNR and CDR2 as FQNEAQ (reference sequence). The CDR3 loop spans 15 amino acids. Full variable domain (missing parts from reference TRBV7-9 and TRBJ2-7): DTGVSQNPRHKITKRGQNVTFRCDPISEHNRLYWYRQTLGQGPEFLTYFQNEAQLEKSRLLSDRFSAERPKGSFSTLEIQRTEQGDSAMYLCASSLETGGVYEQYFGPGTRLTVT.

V gene TRBV7-9 combines with J gene TRBJ1-1; TCRdb gives TRBD1 as the D gene, but with no DNA this cannot be confirmed. This CDR3 has 13 amino acids. The germline V gene has CDR1 SEHNR and CDR2 FQNEAQ (reference sequence). The CDR3 reads CASSSAWGSEAFF.

The CDR3 region is CASSLPGTDLYGYTF. This rearrangement joins TRBV5-1 to TRBJ1-2; TCRdb's assignment of TRBD1 cannot be checked, as there is no DNA. The V gene's germline CDR1 is SGHRS and CDR2 YFSETQ. The CDR3 runs 15 residues.

The V call is TRBV2, the J call TRBJ2-1. Germline V lookup: CDR1 SNHLY, CDR2 FYNNEI. This CDR3 is 15 amino acids long. CDR3 protein: CASSGLPSSYNEQFF.

V usage is TRBV7-9 and J usage is TRBJ1-1. There are 15 residues in the CDR3. Per the germline V gene, CDR1 is SEHNR and CDR2 is FQNEAQ (reference sequence). The CDR3 sequence is CASSISTVSNTEAFF.

The chain couples TRBV6-4 to TRBJ2-3. Germline V gene lookup returns CDR1 MRHNA and CDR2 SNTAGT. This CDR3 has 16 residues. The CDR3 is CASSDFASGGTDTQYF.

This chain connects TRBV29-1 to TRBJ2-5; TCRdb indicates TRBD1, and absent DNA this call remains unverified. Germline V CDR1 and CDR2: SQVTM, ANQGSEA. The CDR3 is 14 amino acids. This CDR3 is CSVEGGKYQETQYF.

The J gene is TRBJ2-5, the V gene TRBV7-8; TCRdb reports TRBD2, a call that lacks DNA to check it against. The germline CDR1 and CDR2 sequences are SGHVS and FQNEAQ. The CDR3 length is 14 residues. The CDR3 here is CASSLETSGETQYF.

The chain couples TRBV11-2 to TRBJ2-3; TCRdb designates TRBD1, a call that cannot be tested without DNA. The CDR3 length is 17 residues. From germline, CDR1 is SGHAT and CDR2 FQNNGV. This CDR3 is CASSSLRVGRGTDTQYF.

The V call is TRBV15, the J call TRBJ2-1; TCRdb calls TRBD1, which cannot be checked without DNA. The CDR3 runs to 14 residues. From germline, CDR1 is LNHNV and CDR2 YYDKDF (reference sequence). Here the CDR3 reads CATSREDSTNEQFF.

V is TRBV4-2 and J is TRBJ2-1. The CDR3 runs to 11 residues. Germline CDR1 is LGHNA and CDR2 is YNFKEQ. The CDR3 sequence is CASSQGNEQFF.

The J gene is TRBJ2-1, the V gene TRBV5-1; the TCRdb call, TRBD2, lacks DNA for checking. CDR3 size: 15 residues. The germline V gene has CDR1 SGHRS and CDR2 YFSETQ. The CDR3 spells CASSEVGREANEQFF. The full variable domain, with the rest looked up from reference TRBV5-1 and TRBJ2-1, is KAGVTQTPRYLIKTRGQQVTLSCSPISGHRSVSWYQQTPGQGLQFLFEYFSETQRNKGNFPGRFSGRQFSNSRSEMNVSTLELGDSALYLCASSEVGREANEQFFGPGTRLTVL.

This chain links TRBV29-1 with TRBJ2-2; as DNA is missing, the TRBD2 call by TCRdb cannot be tested. CDR1 is SQVTM, CDR2 ANQGSEA, per germline. The CDR3 is made up of 13 amino acids. This chain's CDR3 is CSVDLGLTGELFF.

The chain recombines TRBV20-1 with TRBJ2-7. CDR1 and CDR2 (germline): DFQATT, SNEGSKA (reference sequence). The CDR3 has 14 amino acids. The CDR3 loop reads CSAPTSFPSYEQYF.

The genes are TRBV29-1 and TRBJ2-1; the TCRdb D gene call, TRBD2, has no DNA to confirm it. CDR1 SQVTM and CDR2 ANQGSEA come from the germline V gene. The CDR3 is 16 residues long. The chain's CDR3 is CSVEPGRAGGYNEQFF.

This chain links TRBV7-9 with TRBJ2-7; TCRdb's D call, TRBD2, is unchecked because there is no DNA. CDR1 is SEHNR, CDR2 FQNEAQ, per germline (reference sequence). CDR3 size: 13 residues. This CDR3 reads CASSVGGAYEQYF.

The chain recombines TRBV12-3 or TRBV12-4 with TRBJ2-1; as DNA is missing, the TRBD2 call by TCRdb cannot be tested. The CDR3 is made up of 14 amino acids. The CDR3 loop reads CASSFIRGHNEQFF.

The CDR3 protein is CASSFPTGELFF. This chain joins TRBV7-9 and TRBJ2-2. The CDR3 is made up of 12 amino acids. Germline loops: CDR1 SEHNR, CDR2 FQNEAQ (reference sequence).

V gene TRBV11-3 combines with J gene TRBJ2-2. This CDR3 contains 14 residues. The germline gives CDR1 SGHNT, CDR2 YENEEA. CDR3 amino acids: CASSFIGDPGELFF.

This chain joins TRBV7-9 and TRBJ2-1; TCRdb names TRBD1, which stays unverified in the absence of DNA. CDR1 is SEHNR, CDR2 FQNEAQ, per germline (reference sequence). CDR3 length equals 11 residues. Here the CDR3 reads CASSSRDHQFF. The full variable domain, its missing parts supplied by reference TRBV7-9 and TRBJ2-1, is DTGVSQNPRHKITKRGQNVTFRCDPISEHNRLYWYRQTLGQGPEFLTYFQNEAQLEKSRLLSDRFSAERPKGSFSTLEIQRTEQGDSAMYLCASSSRDHQFFGPGTRLTVL.

The chain has TRBV20-1 and TRBJ2-1; TCRdb's D gene call, TRBD2, goes unchecked for lack of DNA. Looked up from germline, CDR1 is DFQATT and CDR2 is SNEGSKA (reference sequence). This CDR3 has 15 residues. The CDR3 is CSARDWTSDHNEQFF.

The V and J genes are TRBV12-3 or TRBV12-4 and TRBJ2-3; TCRdb's D call, TRBD1, is unchecked because there is no DNA. This CDR3 region has 15 residues. The CDR3 loop is CASSFRQGPTDTQYF.

The chain joins TRBV7-2 to TRBJ1-1; TCRdb's assignment of TRBD1 cannot be checked, as there is no DNA. Germline assignment: CDR1 SGHTA and CDR2 FQGNSA. CDR3 length: 12 residues. CDR3: CASSPGTGEAFF. Supplemented by reference TRBV7-2 and TRBJ1-1, the full variable domain reads GAGVSQSPSNKVTEKGKDVELRCDPISGHTALYWYRQSLGQGLEFLIYFQGNSAPDKSGLPSDRFSAERTGGSVSTLTIQRTQQEDSAVYLCASSPGTGEAFFGQGTRLTVV.

V is TRBV27 and J is TRBJ2-3. CDR1 MNHEY and CDR2 SMNVEV come from the germline V gene (reference sequence). CDR3 size: 12 residues. The CDR3 sequence: CASLGVADTQYF.

The chain carries TRBV9 and TRBJ2-7; TCRdb designates TRBD1, a call that cannot be tested without DNA. Looked up from germline, CDR1 is SGDLS and CDR2 is YYNGEE. The CDR3 extends over 15 amino acids. The CDR3 reads CASSGRELAGYEQYF.

The chain couples TRBV24-1 to TRBJ2-5. The CDR3 is 15 amino acids. Germline V lookup: CDR1 KGHDR, CDR2 SFDVKD. CDR3 loop: CATSEWTGRQETQYF.